The rows below give T cell receptor beta chains drawn from one sample of a study of CD8 T cells in Susac syndrome. TCRdb re-analysed the immunoSEQ multiplex PCR reads in MiXCR, keeping a single row per CDR3 protein. Of some 180,000 distinct CDR3 sequences listed, around 94% are singletons. The sequenced sample consisted of CD4+ T cells from PBMCs. These receptors all stem from a human donor with Susac syndrome. CDR3s include the opening cysteine and the closing phenylalanine or tryptophan. The order of the fields is V gene, D gene, J gene, CDR3 length, CDR3 DNA, CDR3 protein. D genes are given only for firm matches.

>TRBV30|-|TRBJ1-1|11
TGTGCCCGGCGAAGCGGGCCTGAAGCTTTCTTT
CARRSGPEAFF
>TRBV25-1|TRBD1|TRBJ2-6|17
TGTGCCAGCAGTGAAGTTGGGACAGGGACTGGGGCCAACGTCCTGACTTTC
CASSEVGTGTGANVLTF
>TRBV24-1|-|TRBJ1-5|17
TGTGCCACCAGTGATTCTCGTATTAGGGACATAAATCAGCCCCAGCATTTT
CATSDSRIRDINQPQHF
>TRBV7-8|TRBD1|TRBJ2-7|20
TGTGCCAGCAGCTCGACCTTTGAAGGACAGGGGGCGAAATACGCCTACGAGCAGTACTTC
CASSSTFEGQGAKYAYEQYF
>TRBV7-2|-|TRBJ2-7|14
TGTGCCAGCAGCTTAGGGGGGACTGTCTACGAGCAGTACTTC
CASSLGGTVYEQYF
>TRBV30|-|TRBJ1-1|11
TGTGCCTGGATAATGGGAGGAAAAGCTTTCTTT
CAWIMGGKAFF
>TRBV6-5|TRBD2|TRBJ2-7|15
TGTGCCAGCACTCCGGGGAGCGGGGGACCCTACGAGCAGTACTTC
CASTPGSGGPYEQYF
>TRBV6-1|-|TRBJ2-7|14
TGTGCCAGCAGTCCTTGGGACCGCTCCTACGAGCAGTACTTC
CASSPWDRSYEQYF
>TRBV30|TRBD1|TRBJ1-5|15
TGTGCCTGGAGCCCGAGACAGGGGGCCAATCAGCCCCAGCATTTT
CAWSPRQGANQPQHF
>TRBV11-1|-|TRBJ1-1|14
TGTGCCAGCAGCTTAAGGAGCAGGGCCACTGAAGCTTTCTTT
CASSLRSRATEAFF
>TRBV7-7|-|TRBJ1-3|16
TGTGCTAGCAGCTTAGGGGACCCAAGCTCTGGAAACACCATATATTTT
CASSLGDPSSGNTIYF
>TRBV30|-|TRBJ1-3|14
TGTGCCTGGAGTGCCCCCGGCCCCTTTAACACCATATATTTT
CAWSAPGPFNTIYF
>TRBV9|-|TRBJ1-6|13
TGTGCCAGCAGCGTAGTAGAGAATTCACCCCTCCACTTT
CASSVVENSPLHF